This T cell receptor (beta chain) was identified during a study of shared clonotypes between healthy human individuals. Study-wide findings and caveats: Non-shared clonotypes displayed generation probabilities falling below those of clonotypes present in all four donors.

This table comes from immunoSEQ multiplex PCR, and its TCRdb copy is limited to in-frame clones, with some not included. The sample includes about 1.4 million clones, around 95% of them seen just once. In regard to this clone: Its matching antigen is unknown.

Sequenced sample: naive CD4+ T cells sorted from blood. Specified subset: CD45RA+ positively selected. The TCR was taken from a young man in good health.

CDR3 amino acids: CASSIRWGSDTQYF. DNA for the CDR3: TGCGCCAGCAGCATAAGGTGGGGTTCAGATACGCAGTATTTT. The chain has TRBV5-1 and TRBJ2-3, with D unresolved. There are 14 residues in the CDR3. V lost 4 bases, J lost 4 bases, and 13 bases lay in between. Germline-derived CDR1 and CDR2 are SGHRS and YFSETQ.